The clone carrying this T cell receptor (beta chain) was seen ten or more times. Its antigen is unknown. As to time point: newly diagnosed GD, antithyroid drugs for less than 3 months. RNA isolated from PBMCs was used to make the TCR library. The sample is drawn from a study of regulatory T cells in long-lasting Graves disease. The study, taken as a whole, reports: Fewer public clonotypes were shared by new patients (approximately 1,000) than by persistent patients (around 2,900).

To make TCR beta libraries, researchers used iRepertoire HTBI primers and Arm-PCR of CDR3 regions. MiXCR was run by TCRdb on the multiplex PCR reads, yielding one entry per CDR3 protein. The profile covers about 520,000 distinct CDR3 sequences, with about 12% appearing a single time and 8% to 10% taken by the ten largest. The data also belong to a second study, concerning T cells in Graves' hyperthyroidism and ophthalmopathy. That source reports: TCR CDR3 regions were first amplified by RT-PCR with HTBI primers. Most expanded thyroid clonotypes above 0.001 recurred in blood.

This clonotype was obtained from a woman aged 25 to 45 with Graves disease. The sequences come from peripheral blood mononuclear cells (PBMCs), collected at new diagnosis, from a patient treated with antithyroid drugs.

The CDR3 sequence is CASSFRRPGGGQPQYTDTQYF. DNA of the CDR3: TGTGCCAGCAGCTTTAGGCGGCCAGGGGGCGGCCAGCCCCAGTACACAGATACGCAGTATTTT. This sequence joins TRBV7-9 and TRBJ2-3; TRBD1 matches at 8 bases. The CDR3 loop spans 21 amino acids. Germline V gene sequence: CDR1 SEHNR, CDR2 FQNEAQ (reference sequence). V lost 3 bases and J lost 2; bases outside the gene matches: 22.